This T cell receptor beta chain was documented in a study of T cell clonality in common variable immunodeficiency. Trimming removed 5 bases from V and 1 base from J, with 12 bases in between. The CDR3 runs to 15 residues. The germline V gene has CDR1 SGHRS and CDR2 YFSETQ. Study-level results: Reportedly, TCR beta sequences from common variable immunodeficiency showed fewer deletions and N-nucleotide insertions. Shared TCRbeta clones were fewer between CVID subjects than controls.

CVID and control samples used equivalent genomic DNA input. TCRdb's copy holds only in-frame clones and misses some; the assay was immunoSEQ multiplex PCR. This sample carries around 50,000 clones, none of them present only once. This clone was counted ten times or more. Its antigen remains unidentified. The read stops 3 residues short of the end of the CDR3; the missing end is completed from the germline J gene. Donors gave roughly 4.5 to 8.5 ml heparinized peripheral whole blood. The V call is TRBV5-1, the J call TRBJ2-2; D perhaps matches TRBD1 (6 bases). Material for sequencing was peripheral blood mononuclear cells. The source of this sequence is a person aged 18 to 69 in good health. The CDR3 reads CASSSGTMNTGELFF. The DNA read from the CDR3 is TGCGCCAGCAGTTCTGGGACAATGAACACCGGGGAG.